This T cell receptor beta chain was sequenced during a study of siplizumab effects on memory and regulatory T cells. Findings and limits, study-wide: Proof of suppressive function in proliferating Tregs from siplizumab cultures was not established. Siplizumab significantly lowered the alloreactive sequences that could be traced to unstimulated CD4+ memory cells. The alloreactive clones that mapped to unstimulated subsets made up only a minor fraction. Apparently more diverse than memory cells, naive T cells also seemed major alloresponse contributors.

Sequenced by immunoSEQ multiplex PCR; TCRdb stores in-frame clones only, minus some. The repertoire holds about 100,000 clones, with about 90% as singletons. Comment on this clone: What it binds is unknown. Other DNA sequences within the sample encode an identical CDR3.

V lost 3 bases and J 7 bases, leaving 10 bases between the germline ends. The CDR3 sequence is 13 residues long. Per germline, CDR1 LNHDA and CDR2 SQIVND (reference sequence). Sequenced sample: non-Treg CD4+ T cells sorted from blood. The source of this sequence is a human donor in good health. The chain employs TRBV19 and TRBJ1-5; D possibly corresponds to TRBD1 (6 bases). CDR3 bases: TGTGCCAGTAGTATTGAGGGGACACAGCCCCAGCATTTT. It is translated as CASSIEGTQPQHF.